The 8 T cell receptor beta chains below were found in one sample sequenced in a study of T cells in tumors after PD-1 blockade. The repertoire was sequenced with immunoSEQ multiplex PCR; TCRdb's copy has only in-frame clones and lacks some. The table shows approximately 30,000 clones, with approximately 70% occurring only once. The specimen comprised PBMCs, sampled after anti-PD-1 treatment. These TCRs come from a human donor with basal cell carcinoma.

The rearrangement joins TRBV5-1 to TRBJ2-1; 10 bases line up with TRBD2. From germline, CDR1 is SGHRS and CDR2 YFSETQ. Trimming took 0 bases from V and 8 from J; bases not matched to a gene: 8. The CDR3 has 16 amino acids. In DNA, the CDR3 is TGCGCCAGCAGCTTGGATATTGGAGCGGGAGGGGATGAGCAGTTCTTC. It yields the protein CASSLDIGAGGDEQFF.

The chain carries TRBV27 and TRBJ2-1; TRBD2 matches 7 bases. The V segment lost 5 bases and the J segment 3 bases; nucleotides outside the gene matches: 7. The CDR3 is made up of 15 amino acids. Germline CDR1 and CDR2: MNHEY and SMNVEV (reference sequence). CDR3 loop: CASSPLAVNYNEQFF. CDR3 in DNA: TGTGCCAGCAGTCCCCTAGCGGTTAACTACAATGAGCAGTTCTTC.

CDR3 residues: CASSGTELQQFF. CDR3 DNA: TGTGCCAGTAGTGGAACAGAGTTGCAACAGTTCTTC. The rearrangement uses TRBV19 and TRBJ2-1, with D uncertain. Between the trimmed V and J ends, which lost 5 bases and 13 bases, there was a span of 15 bases. Germline CDR1 reads LNHDA; CDR2 reads SQIVND (reference sequence). CDR3 size: 12 residues.

The chain joins TRBV7-6 to TRBJ2-1, with D uncertain. Per germline, CDR1 SGHVS and CDR2 FNYEAQ. Trimming took off 0 bases at V and 6 bases at J, with 12 bases between the two ends. This CDR3 has 15 amino acids. In nucleotides, the CDR3 is TGTGCCAGCAGCTTAGCGGTTCTTCAAGGCAATGAGCAGTTCTTC. It translates to CASSLAVLQGNEQFF.

V gene TRBV6-2 or TRBV6-3 combines with J gene TRBJ1-5; 9 bases line up with TRBD1. The CDR3 is 16 residues long. CDR1 and CDR2 (germline): MNHEY, SVGEGT. V dropped 5 bases and J dropped 13; count of bases not matched to a gene: 18. The CDR3: CASSTNSGTGKQRQHF. The CDR3 bases are TGTGCCAGCAGTACCAACTCCGGGACAGGGAAGCAGAGGCAGCATTTT.

The J gene is TRBJ1-1, the V gene TRBV11-3; TRBD1 aligns across 7 bases. The CDR3 spans 15 residues. The trim removed 1 base at V and 0 bases at J, leaving 2 bases unmatched. Germline V gene sequence: CDR1 SGHNT, CDR2 YENEEA. For the CDR3, the DNA is TGTGCCAGCAGCTTAGGGGACAGCCTGAACACTGAAGCTTTCTTT. This gives the protein CASSLGDSLNTEAFF. The full variable domain, with the rest looked up from reference TRBV11-3 and TRBJ1-1, is EAGVVQSPRYKIIEKKQPVAFWCNPISGHNTLYWYLQNLGQGPELLIRYENEEAVDDSQLPKDRFSAERLKGVDSTLKIQPAELGDSAVYLCASSLGDSLNTEAFFGQGTRLTVV.

The CDR3 sequence: CASSPSVQGGGGQFF. The CDR3 region has the DNA TGTGCCAGCTCCCCGTCGGTACAGGGAGGAGGTGGGCAGTTCTTC. The genes are TRBV18 and TRBJ2-1; D assignment may be TRBD1 or TRBD2 (6 bases each). The CDR3 spans 15 residues. Germline V gene data show CDR1 as KGHSH and CDR2 as LQKENI. Trimming stripped 6 bases from V and 12 bases from J, with 24 bases between.

This chain links TRBV19 with TRBJ1-5, with D possibly matching TRBD1 (5 bases). The CDR3 runs to 16 residues. Germline V gene data show CDR1 as LNHDA and CDR2 as SQIVND (reference sequence). V lost 1 base and J 3 bases, leaving 13 bases between the germline ends. The DNA of the CDR3 is TGTGCCAGTAGTATAGCGGCAGGGTATAACAATCAGCCCCAGCATTTT. As protein: CASSIAAGYNNQPQHF.